This TCR beta chain comes out of a study of blood T cell repertoires in COVID-19. Study summary: Samples taken during acute and convalescent COVID-19 were collected in the United States, Italy and Spain. The cDNA or gDNA used as material had been derived from T cells, B-cell-depleted T cells, or PBMCs.

Germline loops: CDR1 MDHEN, CDR2 SYDVKM. Between the trimmed V and J ends, which lost 2 bases and 2 bases, there was a span of 21 bases. The CDR3 has 18 residues. Per the original data handling: Amplification of reference gene primers was used by the study to estimate nucleated cell counts. Using immunoSEQ multiplex PCR, the repertoire was profiled, and TCRdb retains in-frame clones only, with some absent. V and J calls and clone size are those listed in that table; D and trimming were worked out from the DNA. Of 85,000 to 110,000 clones listed, roughly 87% are singletons. The V and J genes are TRBV28 and TRBJ2-5, with D tentatively TRBD1 (7 bases). This receptor was obtained from a human donor in a cohort sampled during active COVID-19. Sequenced material: peripheral blood. The CDR3 nucleotides are TGTGCCAGCAGTTTAAATGCAGGGGGGATCCTTCTACAAGAGACCCAGTACTTC. It codes for CASSLNAGGILLQETQYF.